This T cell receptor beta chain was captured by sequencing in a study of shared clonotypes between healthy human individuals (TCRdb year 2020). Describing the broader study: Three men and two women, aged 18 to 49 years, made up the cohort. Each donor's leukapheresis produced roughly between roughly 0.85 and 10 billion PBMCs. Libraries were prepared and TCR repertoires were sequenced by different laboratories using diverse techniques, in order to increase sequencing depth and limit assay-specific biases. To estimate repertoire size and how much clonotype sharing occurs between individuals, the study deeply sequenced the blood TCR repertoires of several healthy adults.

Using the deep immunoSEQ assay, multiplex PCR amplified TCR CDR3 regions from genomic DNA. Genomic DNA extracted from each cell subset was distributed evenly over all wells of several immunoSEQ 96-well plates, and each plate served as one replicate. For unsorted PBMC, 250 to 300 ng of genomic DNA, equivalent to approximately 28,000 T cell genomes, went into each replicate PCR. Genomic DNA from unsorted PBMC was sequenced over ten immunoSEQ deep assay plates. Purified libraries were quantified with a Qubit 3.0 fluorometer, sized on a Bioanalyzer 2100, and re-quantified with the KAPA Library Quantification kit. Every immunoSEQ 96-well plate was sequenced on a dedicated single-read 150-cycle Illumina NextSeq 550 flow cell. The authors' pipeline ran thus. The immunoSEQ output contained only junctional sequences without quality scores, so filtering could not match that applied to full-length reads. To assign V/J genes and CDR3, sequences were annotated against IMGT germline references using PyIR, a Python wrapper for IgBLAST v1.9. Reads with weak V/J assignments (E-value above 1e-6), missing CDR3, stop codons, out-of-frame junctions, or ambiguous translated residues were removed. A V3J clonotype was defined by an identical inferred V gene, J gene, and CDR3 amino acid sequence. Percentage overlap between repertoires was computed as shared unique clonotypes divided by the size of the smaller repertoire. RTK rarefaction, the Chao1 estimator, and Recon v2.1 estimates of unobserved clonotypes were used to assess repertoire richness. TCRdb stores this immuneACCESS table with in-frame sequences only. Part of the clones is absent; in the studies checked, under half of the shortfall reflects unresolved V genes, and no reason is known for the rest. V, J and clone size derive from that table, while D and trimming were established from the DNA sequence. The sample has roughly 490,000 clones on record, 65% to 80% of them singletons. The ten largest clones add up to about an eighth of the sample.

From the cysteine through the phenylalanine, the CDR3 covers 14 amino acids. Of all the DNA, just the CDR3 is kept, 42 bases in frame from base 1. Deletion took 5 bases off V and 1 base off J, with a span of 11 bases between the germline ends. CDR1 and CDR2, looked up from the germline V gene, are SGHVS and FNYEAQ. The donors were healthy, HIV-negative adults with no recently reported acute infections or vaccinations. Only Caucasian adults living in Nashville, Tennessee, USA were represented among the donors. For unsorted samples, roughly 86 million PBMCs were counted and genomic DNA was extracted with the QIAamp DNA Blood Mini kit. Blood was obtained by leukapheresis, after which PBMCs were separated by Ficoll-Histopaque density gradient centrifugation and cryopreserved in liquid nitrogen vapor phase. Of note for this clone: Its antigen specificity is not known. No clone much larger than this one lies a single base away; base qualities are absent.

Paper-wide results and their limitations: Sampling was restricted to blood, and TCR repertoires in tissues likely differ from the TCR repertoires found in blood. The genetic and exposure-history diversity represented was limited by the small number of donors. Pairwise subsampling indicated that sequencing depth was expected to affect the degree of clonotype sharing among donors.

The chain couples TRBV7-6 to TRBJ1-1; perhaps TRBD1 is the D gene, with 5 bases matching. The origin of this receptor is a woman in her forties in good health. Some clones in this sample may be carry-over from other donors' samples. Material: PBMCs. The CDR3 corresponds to CASSQPGRNTEAFF. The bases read TGTGCCAGCAGCCAGCCGGGACGGAACACTGAAGCTTTCTTT.